This TCR beta chain was documented in a study of shared clonotypes between healthy human individuals. Overall study results and limits: The authors sampled blood alone, and tissue repertoires likely differ.

On this clone: Its cognate antigen is unknown.

Measured with immunoSEQ multiplex PCR; TCRdb has only the in-frame clones, and not every one. The sample has about 2 million clones; roughly 95% are singletons. Sequenced material: naive CD4+ T cells sorted from blood. Stated subset: CD45RA+ positively selected. The sequence was obtained from a man in his late teens or twenties in good health.

CDR3 region: CATSRGGGMGTQYF. CDR3 sequence (DNA): TGTGCCACCAGCAGAGGAGGGGGGATGGGGACCCAGTACTTC. The J gene is TRBJ2-5, the V gene TRBV15; D assignment may be TRBD1 or TRBD2 (6 bases each). The CDR3 runs 14 residues. With 1 base removed from V and 7 bases from J, the gap between germline ends came to 13 bases. CDR1 and CDR2 (germline): LNHNV, YYDKDF (reference sequence). The full variable domain, completed using reference TRBV15 and TRBJ2-5, is DAMVIQNPRYQVTQFGKPVTLSCSQTLNHNVMYWYQQKSSQAPKLLFHYYDKDFNNEADTPDNFQSRRPNTSFCFLDIRSPGLGDTAMYLCATSRGGGMGTQYFGPGTRLLVL.